This T cell receptor (beta chain) was identified in a study of shared clonotypes between healthy human individuals. Whole-study context: A donor's plate count was three for CD4 naive and three for CD4 memory; CD8 naive had two and CD8 memory one.

Study-level findings and limits: Depth was large, yet rarefaction showed that sorted-subset sequencing was incomplete.

CD8 cells regarded as naive lacked CD45RO, were positively chosen for CCR7, and omitted terminally differentiated effector memory CD45RA+ cells. Germline assignment: CDR1 MNHEY and CDR2 SVGAGI. The V gene lost 2 bases and the J gene lost 3 bases, with 7 bases spanning the gap. The CDR3 is 13 residues long. In the case of this clone: Its matching antigen is unknown. This specimen includes other DNA sequences encoding the same CDR3.

Genomic DNA (from each subset) was split evenly across several immunoSEQ plates. Profiled with immunoSEQ multiplex PCR; TCRdb holds only in-frame clones, not every one. The sample carries around 2,100,000 clones, less than 95% recorded once. V gene TRBV6-5 combines with J gene TRBJ2-5; no clear D. Specimen: naive CD8+ T cells sorted from blood. This clonotype originated in a man younger than 35 in good health. The chain's CDR3 is CASSYDSEETQYF. The CDR3 nucleotides are TGTGCCAGCAGTTACGATTCAGAAGAGACCCAGTACTTC.